The entry below describes one TCR beta chain. Its specificity is unknown. The data belong to a study of graft-versus-host responses after intestinal transplantation. Whole-study context: Recipients were all induced with anti-thymocyte globulin, then given tacrolimus and steroids for about three years. Study conclusions and caveats: The authors found GvH clones in recipient marrow, some appearing first in ileum or blood.

Trimming pared 4 bases from V and 3 bases from J, leaving 12 bases between. Germline lookup yields CDR1 MNHNS and CDR2 SASEGT. This CDR3 is built from 14 residues. Sequencing was performed with immunoSEQ multiplex PCR; in TCRdb, only in-frame clones are kept and a portion is missing. The sample lists about 110,000 clones; over 80% were seen once. The V and J genes are TRBV6-1 and TRBJ1-2; no firm D call. Sequences were derived from unstimulated CD4+ T cells sorted from spleen or lymph node cells, sampled before transplant. This TCR came from a human donor who was the organ donor for an intestinal transplant. CDR3 sequence: CASSVAAAYYGYTF. In DNA form, the CDR3 reads TGTGCCAGCAGTGTGGCAGCCGCTTACTATGGCTACACCTTC.